The 25 T cell receptor beta chains in this list originate from one sample, sequenced in a study of blood T cells in healthy people across ages. A second PCR of 7 to 11 cycles used a sample-barcoded 5' primer and a J-beta primer mix. Each CDR3 protein gets one entry after TCRdb re-called the 5' RACE reads with MiXCR. The table has around 690,000 distinct CDR3 sequences, about 54% seen once. Sequenced sample: blood. The origin of the receptors is a man aged 55 to 70 in good health.

The J gene is TRBJ1-4, the V gene TRBV9, with D uncertain. This CDR3 has 14 residues. Germline V gene data show CDR1 as SGDLS and CDR2 as YYNGEE. V dropped 0 bases and J dropped 8 bases, with 11 bases sitting between them. CDR3: CASSVAAGREKLFF. The CDR3 DNA reads TGTGCCAGCAGCGTAGCGGCTGGTAGAGAAAAACTGTTTTTT.

The chain has TRBV29-1 and TRBJ2-1; D is unresolved. V was shortened by 7 bases and J by 7 bases, with 20 bases between the two germline ends. The CDR3 sequence is 14 residues long. Germline V gene sequence: CDR1 SQVTM, CDR2 ANQGSEA. The CDR3 DNA reads TGCAGCGGCACCAGCCCCGTAGGTTGGAATGAGCAGTTCTTC. Its translation is CSGTSPVGWNEQFF.

The gene calls are TRBV20-1 and TRBJ2-3, with 8 bases fitting TRBD2. Losses at the gene ends were 3 bases for V and 4 bases for J; bases not matched to a gene: 6. Germline V gene lookup returns CDR1 DFQATT and CDR2 SNEGSKA (reference sequence). The CDR3 loop spans 14 amino acids. This chain's CDR3 is CSASWTSSSDTQYF. The CDR3 region has the DNA TGCAGTGCTAGTTGGACTAGCAGTTCAGATACGCAGTATTTT.

The sample holds a few counts of this clonotype. The V gene is TRBV7-9, the J gene TRBJ2-7; D remains ambiguous. Trimming stripped 5 bases from V and 10 bases from J, with 15 bases between. Germline CDR1 is SEHNR and CDR2 is FQNEAQ (reference sequence). The CDR3 extends over 12 amino acids. In DNA, the CDR3 is TGTGCCAGCAGCCCCCCCGGTCAAGCCCAGTACTTC. Its translation is CASSPPGQAQYF.

A note on this clonotype: One end of the junction does not line up with germline, which may come from a read error. The chain has TRBV6-1 and TRBJ2-7; D is ambiguous. The germline V gene has CDR1 MNHNS and CDR2 SASEGT. This CDR3 spans 13 amino acids. The CDR3 here is CAGSEPGSYEQYF. The CDR3 DNA reads as TGTGCCGGCAGTGAACCCGGTTCCTACGAGCAGTACTTC.

This clonotype appeared a few times. The chain is built from TRBV15 and TRBJ1-5, with D possibly matching TRBD1 (5 bases). Between the trimmed V and J ends, which lost 1 base and 6 bases, there was a span of 7 bases. Per the germline V gene, CDR1 is LNHNV and CDR2 is YYDKDF (reference sequence). The CDR3 contains 13 residues. CDR3: CATSRVGGQPQHF. The CDR3 nucleotides are TGTGCCACCAGCAGAGTTGGGGGTCAGCCCCAGCATTTT.

This clonotype was detected a few times. The chain links TRBV9 to TRBJ2-7; possibly TRBD1 for D (6 bases). The CDR3 runs to 13 residues. Germline CDR1 is SGDLS and CDR2 is YYNGEE. V was trimmed by 2 bases and J by 3 bases, leaving 9 bases between them. The DNA for the CDR3 is TGTGCCAGCAGCGTGGGGGCAAGCTACGAGCAGTACTTC. Translation: CASSVGASYEQYF.

The chain couples TRBV12-3 or TRBV12-4 to TRBJ2-7; the D is unclear. CDR3 length equals 13 residues. Trimming removed 3 bases from V and 10 bases from J, with 16 bases in between. CDR3 amino acids: CASSLHGPLTQYF. The CDR3 DNA sequence: TGTGCCAGCAGTTTGCACGGACCATTAACCCAGTACTTC.

J is TRBJ2-7 and V is TRBV20-1, with 10 bases that match TRBD2. J gave up 2 bases and V 6 bases, and 10 bases lay outside the gene matches. The length of the CDR3 is 15 residues. Germline V lookup: CDR1 DFQATT, CDR2 SNEGSKA (reference sequence). The CDR3 here is CSAPRPSGGPYEQYF. The CDR3 nucleotides read TGCAGTGCCCCACGGCCTAGCGGGGGACCCTACGAGCAGTACTTC.

The genes are TRBV7-9 and TRBJ1-2, with D perhaps TRBD1 (5 bases). CDR3 length: 12 amino acids. Germline CDR1 reads SEHNR; CDR2 reads FQNEAQ (reference sequence). The germline V and J ends were trimmed by 3 bases and 7 bases, with 9 bases remaining between them. The CDR3 sequence is CASSFRDSGYTF. Written as DNA, the CDR3 is TGTGCCAGCAGCTTCAGGGATTCTGGCTACACCTTC.

The V call is TRBV5-5, the J call TRBJ2-1; D is unresolved. This CDR3 comprises 16 residues. The V gene's germline CDR1 is SGHKS and CDR2 YYEKEE (reference sequence). Trimming pared 5 bases from V and 2 bases from J, leaving 17 bases between. This chain's CDR3 is CASSDSRAVTYNEQFF. In DNA form, the CDR3 reads TGTGCCAGCAGTGACTCTAGGGCTGTTACCTACAATGAGCAGTTCTTC. Combining the CDR3 with reference TRBV5-5 and TRBJ2-1 gives the whole variable domain DAGVTQSPTHLIKTRGQQVTLRCSPISGHKSVSWYQQVLGQGPQFIFQYYEKEERGRGNFPDRFSARQFPNYSSELNVNALLLGDSALYLCASSDSRAVTYNEQFFGPGTRLTVL.

This clonotype has a handful of counts. The genes are TRBV12-3 or TRBV12-4 and TRBJ1-1; TRBD1 matches at 11 bases. Trimming removed 2 bases from V and 5 bases from J; junction bases left unmatched: 4. The CDR3 contains 15 residues. CDR3 sequence (DNA): TGTGCCAGCAGTTTAATCGGACAGGGGGCGACTGAAGCTTTCTTT. Encoded protein: CASSLIGQGATEAFF.

This chain uses TRBV6-2 or TRBV6-3 with TRBJ2-1; TRBD2 matches at 13 bases. The germline gives CDR1 MNHEY, CDR2 SVGEGT. With V trimmed by 0 bases and J by 6 bases, 5 bases remained unmatched. This CDR3 contains 17 residues. The CDR3 bases are TGTGCCAGCAGTTACTCGACTAGCGGGGGGTGGGGCAATGAGCAGTTCTTC. Translation: CASSYSTSGGWGNEQFF.

This rearrangement joins TRBV12-3 or TRBV12-4 to TRBJ2-1; D perhaps matches TRBD1 (6 bases). The CDR3 sequence is 12 residues long. The germline V and J ends were trimmed by 5 bases and 8 bases, with 10 bases remaining between them. The CDR3, as DNA: TGTGCCAGCAGTGGTAACAGGGATGAGCAGTTCTTC. Amino acid sequence: CASSGNRDEQFF.

This clonotype was seen just once. The V gene is TRBV18, the J gene TRBJ2-1, with a weak D call TRBD2 (6 bases). The J call may be mistaken, given a closer DNA end match to TRBJ2-7. This CDR3 is built from 15 residues. Germline CDR1 KGHSH, CDR2 LQKENI. CDR3 sequence reads: CASSPPGGLYNEQYF. CDR3 nucleotide sequence: TGTGCCAGCTCACCGCCCGGGGGTTTATACAATGAGCAGTACTTC.

The chain combines TRBV9 with TRBJ2-7; D is unclear. Trimming shortened V by 3 bases and J by 2 bases, and 12 bases separated the two germline ends. This CDR3 region has 14 residues. Looked up from germline, CDR1 is SGDLS and CDR2 is YYNGEE. As DNA, the CDR3 is TGTGCCAGCAGCGCTGGTGGCAAAACCTACGAGCAGTACTTC. This gives the protein CASSAGGKTYEQYF.

Here the CDR3 DNA reads TGCAGTGCCCGAAGCCGGGACTTCTCCTACGAGCAGTACTTC. Its translation is CSARSRDFSYEQYF. The J gene is TRBJ2-7, the V gene TRBV20-1, with a tentative D call TRBD2 (6 bases). Per the germline V gene, CDR1 is DFQATT and CDR2 is SNEGSKA (reference sequence). V was clipped by 6 bases and J by 0 bases, with 15 bases between them. There are 14 residues in the CDR3.

This clonotype was seen repeatedly, ten times or more. V and J are TRBV7-2 and TRBJ2-4, with D uncertain. V shed 0 bases and J shed 0 bases, with 9 bases lying between them. The germline gives CDR1 SGHTA, CDR2 FQGNSA. The CDR3 runs to 16 residues. The CDR3 DNA reads TGTGCCAGCAGCTTAGCGCTTGGGCTAGCCAAAAACATTCAGTACTTC. Residues: CASSLALGLAKNIQYF.

This clonotype has just a few counts. The rearrangement links TRBV20-1 to TRBJ1-2; D remains unclear. This CDR3 region has 15 residues. Trimming shortened V by 0 bases and J by 3 bases, and 14 bases separated the two germline ends. Germline V lookup: CDR1 DFQATT, CDR2 SNEGSKA (reference sequence). The CDR3 coding sequence is TGCAGTGCTAGAGACGCCGAAGGGTGGTACTATGGCTACACCTTC. This codes for CSARDAEGWYYGYTF.

The V gene is TRBV5-1, the J gene TRBJ2-4, with 7 nucleotides matching TRBD1. With the DNA end fitting TRBJ2-7 better, the J assignment may be wrong. The germline V gene has CDR1 SGHRS and CDR2 YFSETQ. The CDR3 has 14 amino acids. The CDR3 DNA follows: TGCGCCAGCAGCTTGTCGGGACAGAACTACGAGCAGTACTTC. This sequence encodes CASSLSGQNYEQYF.

The rearrangement uses TRBV6-6 and TRBJ2-5, with 12 bases identical to TRBD2. This CDR3 is built from 16 residues. J gave up 7 bases and V 4 bases, and 10 bases lay outside the gene matches. Germline V gives CDR1 MNHNY, CDR2 SVGAGI (reference sequence). CDR3 region: CASSFRLAGGPGTQYF. The CDR3 coding sequence is TGTGCCAGCAGTTTCCGTCTAGCGGGGGGGCCGGGGACCCAGTACTTC.

This clonotype was observed a single time. The CDR3 protein is CASSSGGYGGYTF. Written as DNA, the CDR3 is TGTGCCAGCAGTTCGGGGGGGTATGGAGGCTACACCTTC. The chain combines TRBV28 with TRBJ1-2, with D possibly matching TRBD1 (5 bases). The CDR3 runs 13 residues. The V end lost 4 bases, the J end lost 8 bases, and 14 bases lay between the germline ends. Germline assignment: CDR1 MDHEN and CDR2 SYDVKM.

This chain links TRBV12-3 or TRBV12-4 with TRBJ2-3; D may be TRBD1 (6 bases). The V end was cut by 2 bases, the J end by 4 bases, with 13 bases between. This CDR3 spans 15 amino acids. Here the CDR3 DNA reads TGTGCCAGCAGTTTAATCGTGGGGGCCCCAGATACGCAGTATTTT. It translates to CASSLIVGAPDTQYF.

This clonotype was counted a few times. V usage is TRBV12-3 or TRBV12-4 and J usage is TRBJ2-5; 9 nucleotides line up with TRBD2. The J segment lost 4 bases and the V segment lost 5 bases, leaving 8 bases of the junction unmatched. This CDR3 is built from 15 residues. The CDR3 loop is CASSRRAGGSETQYF. Written as DNA, the CDR3 is TGTGCCAGCAGTCGGCGAGCGGGGGGATCAGAGACCCAGTACTTC.

This clonotype was picked up a small number of times. The V gene is TRBV10-3, the J gene TRBJ1-5; D not resolved. CDR1 ENHRY and CDR2 SYGVKD come from the germline V gene. The CDR3 is 12 amino acids. V dropped 8 bases and J dropped 1 base, with 6 bases sitting between them. CDR3 amino acids: CAIGLSNQPQHF. As DNA, the CDR3 is TGTGCCATCGGGTTAAGCAATCAGCCCCAGCATTTT.